Only a few counts were recorded for the clone carrying this TCR beta chain. This CDR3 has 9 amino acids. Germline loops: CDR1 LGHNA, CDR2 YSLEER. The ends were cut back, 11 bases at V and 9 bases at J, with 8 bases in the middle. The data stem from a study of T cells after yellow fever vaccination. At the level of the study: SMART-Seq v4 Ultra Low Input prepared libraries from low-cell fractions.

One entry per CDR3 protein results from TCRdb running MiXCR on the 5' RACE reads. The table lists approximately 300,000 distinct CDR3 sequences, about 10% of them singletons, with approximately 3.3% in the top ten. The receptor was derived from a young man who received the YFV17D yellow fever vaccine. The material was CD4+ T cells sorted from PBMCs, obtained 45 days after the yellow fever booster vaccination. This chain uses TRBV4-3 with TRBJ2-1; D may be TRBD2 (6 bases). Here the CDR3 reads CAVGGEQFF. DNA for the CDR3: TGCGCCGTCGGGGGTGAGCAGTTCTTC.